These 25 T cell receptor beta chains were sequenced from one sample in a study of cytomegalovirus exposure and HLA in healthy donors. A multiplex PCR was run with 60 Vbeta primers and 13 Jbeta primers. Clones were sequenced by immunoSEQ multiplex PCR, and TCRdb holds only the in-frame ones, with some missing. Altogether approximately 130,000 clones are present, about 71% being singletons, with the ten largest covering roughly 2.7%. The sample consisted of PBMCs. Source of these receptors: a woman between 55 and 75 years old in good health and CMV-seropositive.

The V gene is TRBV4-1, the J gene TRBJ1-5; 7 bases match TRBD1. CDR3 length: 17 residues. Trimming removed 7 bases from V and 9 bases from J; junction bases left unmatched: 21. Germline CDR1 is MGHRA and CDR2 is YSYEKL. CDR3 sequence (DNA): TGCGCCAGCACCCAGAGTGGGACAGCCCGAATTTCTCCGCCCCAGCATTTT. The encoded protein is CASTQSGTARISPPQHF.

The CDR3 loop reads CASSSEARSYNEQFF. For the CDR3, the DNA is TGTGCCAGCAGTTCTGAGGCAAGGTCCTACAATGAGCAGTTCTTC. The chain has TRBV2 and TRBJ2-1; no clear D. This CDR3 comprises 15 residues. The V end lost 5 bases, the J end lost 1 base, and 12 bases lay between the germline ends. Germline assignment: CDR1 SNHLY and CDR2 FYNNEI.

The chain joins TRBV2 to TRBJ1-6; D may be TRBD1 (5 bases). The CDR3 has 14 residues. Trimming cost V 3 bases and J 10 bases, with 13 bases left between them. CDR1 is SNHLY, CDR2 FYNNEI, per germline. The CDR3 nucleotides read TGTGCCAGCAGTGATCGCAGGGATGGATCACCCCTCCACTTT. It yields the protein CASSDRRDGSPLHF.

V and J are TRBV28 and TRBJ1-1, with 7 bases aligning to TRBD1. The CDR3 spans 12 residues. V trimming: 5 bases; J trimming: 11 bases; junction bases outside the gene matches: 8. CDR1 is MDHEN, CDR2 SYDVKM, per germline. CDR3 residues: CASSPDRALAFF. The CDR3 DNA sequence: TGTGCCAGCAGTCCAGACAGGGCCCTGGCTTTCTTT.

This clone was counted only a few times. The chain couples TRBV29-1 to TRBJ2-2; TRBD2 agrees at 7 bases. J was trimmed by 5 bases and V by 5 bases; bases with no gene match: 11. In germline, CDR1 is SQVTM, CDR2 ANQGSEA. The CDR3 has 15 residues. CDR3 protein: CSVILTGGGTGELFF. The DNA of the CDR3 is TGCAGCGTTATATTGACGGGCGGGGGTACCGGGGAGCTGTTTTTT.

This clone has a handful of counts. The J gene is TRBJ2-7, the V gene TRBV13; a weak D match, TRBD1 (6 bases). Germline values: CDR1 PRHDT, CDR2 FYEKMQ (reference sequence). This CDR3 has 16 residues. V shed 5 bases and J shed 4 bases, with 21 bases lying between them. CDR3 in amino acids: CASSPEPQGGRYEQYF. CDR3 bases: TGTGCCAGCAGCCCAGAGCCACAGGGTGGTAGATACGAGCAGTACTTC. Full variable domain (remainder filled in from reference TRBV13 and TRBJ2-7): AAGVIQSPRHLIKEKRETATLKCYPIPRHDTVYWYQQGPGQDPQFLISFYEKMQSDKGSIPDRFSAQQFSDYHSELNMSSLELGDSALYFCASSPEPQGGRYEQYFGPGTRLTVT.

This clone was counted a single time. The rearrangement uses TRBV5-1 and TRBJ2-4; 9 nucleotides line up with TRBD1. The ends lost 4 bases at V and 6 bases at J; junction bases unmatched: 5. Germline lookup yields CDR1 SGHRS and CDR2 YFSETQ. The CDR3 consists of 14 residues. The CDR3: CASSKTGGGNIQYF. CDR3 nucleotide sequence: TGCGCCAGCAGCAAGACAGGGGGTGGAAACATTCAGTACTTC.

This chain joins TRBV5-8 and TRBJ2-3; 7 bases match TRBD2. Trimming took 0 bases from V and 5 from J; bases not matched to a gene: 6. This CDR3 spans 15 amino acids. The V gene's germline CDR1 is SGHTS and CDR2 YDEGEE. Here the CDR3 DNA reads TGTGCCAGCAGCTTGGTAGGGGAGGGCAAAGATACGCAGTATTTT. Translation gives CASSLVGEGKDTQYF.

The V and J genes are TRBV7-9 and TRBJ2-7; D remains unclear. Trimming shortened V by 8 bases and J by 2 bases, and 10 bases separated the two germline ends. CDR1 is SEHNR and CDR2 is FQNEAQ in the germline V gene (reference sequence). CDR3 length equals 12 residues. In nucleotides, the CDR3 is TGTGCCAGCGGGTGGGCCACCTACGAGCAGTACTTC. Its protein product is CASGWATYEQYF.

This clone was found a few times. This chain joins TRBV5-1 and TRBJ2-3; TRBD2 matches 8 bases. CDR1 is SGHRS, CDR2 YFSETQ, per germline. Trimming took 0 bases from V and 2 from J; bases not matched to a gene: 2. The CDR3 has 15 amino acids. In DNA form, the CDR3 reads TGCGCCAGCAGCTTGGAAGCGGGGGTCACAGATACGCAGTATTTT. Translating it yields CASSLEAGVTDTQYF. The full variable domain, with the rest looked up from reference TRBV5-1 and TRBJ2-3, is KAGVTQTPRYLIKTRGQQVTLSCSPISGHRSVSWYQQTPGQGLQFLFEYFSETQRNKGNFPGRFSGRQFSNSRSEMNVSTLELGDSALYLCASSLEAGVTDTQYFGPGTRLTVL.

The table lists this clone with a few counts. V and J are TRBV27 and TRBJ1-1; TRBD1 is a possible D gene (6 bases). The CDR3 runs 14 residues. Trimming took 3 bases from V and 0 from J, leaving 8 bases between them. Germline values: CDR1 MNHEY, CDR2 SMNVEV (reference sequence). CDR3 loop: CASSFGQMNTEAFF. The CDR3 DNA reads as TGTGCCAGCAGTTTTGGACAGATGAACACTGAAGCTTTCTTT.

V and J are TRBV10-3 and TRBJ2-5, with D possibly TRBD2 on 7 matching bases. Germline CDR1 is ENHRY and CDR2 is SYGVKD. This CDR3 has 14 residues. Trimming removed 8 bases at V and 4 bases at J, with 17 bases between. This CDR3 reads CAIAAGARPETQYF. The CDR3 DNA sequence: TGTGCCATCGCGGCGGGGGCCCGACCAGAGACCCAGTACTTC.

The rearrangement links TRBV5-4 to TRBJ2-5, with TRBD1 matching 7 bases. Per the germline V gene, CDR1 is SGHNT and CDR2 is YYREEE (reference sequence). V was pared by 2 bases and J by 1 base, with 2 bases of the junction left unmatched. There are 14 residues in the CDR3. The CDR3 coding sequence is TGTGCCAGCAGCTTACAGGGGCGCCAAGAGACCCAGTACTTC. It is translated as CASSLQGRQETQYF.

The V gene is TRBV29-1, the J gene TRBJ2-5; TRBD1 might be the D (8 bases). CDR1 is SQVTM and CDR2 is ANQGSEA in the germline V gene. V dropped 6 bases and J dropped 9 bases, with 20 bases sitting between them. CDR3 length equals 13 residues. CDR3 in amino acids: CSVADRGGESQYF. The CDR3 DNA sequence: TGCAGCGTAGCCGACAGGGGAGGGGAGTCCCAGTACTTC.

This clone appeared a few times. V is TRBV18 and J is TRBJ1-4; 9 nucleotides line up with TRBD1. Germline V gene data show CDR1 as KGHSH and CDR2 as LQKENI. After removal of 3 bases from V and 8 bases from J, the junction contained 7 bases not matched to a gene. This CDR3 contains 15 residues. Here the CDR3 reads CASSPEGQGLEKLFF. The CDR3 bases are TGTGCCAGCTCACCCGAGGGACAGGGATTGGAAAAACTGTTTTTT.

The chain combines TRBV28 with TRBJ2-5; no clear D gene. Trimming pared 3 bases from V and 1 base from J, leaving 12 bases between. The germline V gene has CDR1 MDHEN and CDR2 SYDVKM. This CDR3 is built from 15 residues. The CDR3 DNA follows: TGTGCCAGCAGTTTTGGAGCGACGGCCCAAGAGACCCAGTACTTC. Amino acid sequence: CASSFGATAQETQYF.

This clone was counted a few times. CDR3 protein: CASSPTGSTEAFF. In DNA, the CDR3 is TGTGCCAGCAGCCCGACAGGGAGCACTGAAGCTTTCTTT. The chain is built from TRBV13 and TRBJ1-1; 7 nucleotides match TRBD1. In germline, CDR1 is PRHDT, CDR2 FYEKMQ (reference sequence). The CDR3 runs to 13 residues. The junction had 4 bases not matched to a gene; V was cut back by 5 bases and J by 4 bases.

In nucleotides, the CDR3 is TGTGCCAGCAGCTTAAACCCTACAGGGTACGAGCAGTACTTC. Translating it yields CASSLNPTGYEQYF. The rearrangement uses TRBV11-2 and TRBJ2-7; D possibly corresponds to TRBD1 (6 bases). The CDR3 length is 14 residues. Germline lookup yields CDR1 SGHAT and CDR2 FQNNGV. Between the trimmed V and J ends, which lost 2 bases and 4 bases, there was a span of 12 bases.

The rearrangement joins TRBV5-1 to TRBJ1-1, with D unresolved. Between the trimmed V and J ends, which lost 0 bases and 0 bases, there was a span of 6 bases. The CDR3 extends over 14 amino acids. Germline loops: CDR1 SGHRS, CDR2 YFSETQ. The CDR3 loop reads CASSLVSLNTEAFF. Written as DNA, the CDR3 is TGCGCCAGCAGCTTGGTCAGTTTGAACACTGAAGCTTTCTTT.

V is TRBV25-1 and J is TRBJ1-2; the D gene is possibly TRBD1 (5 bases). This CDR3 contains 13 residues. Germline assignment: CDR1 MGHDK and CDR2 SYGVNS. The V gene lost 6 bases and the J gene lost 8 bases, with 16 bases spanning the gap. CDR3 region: CASSAGGKYGYTF. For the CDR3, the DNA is TGTGCCAGCAGCGCCGGGGGGAAGTACGGCTACACCTTC.

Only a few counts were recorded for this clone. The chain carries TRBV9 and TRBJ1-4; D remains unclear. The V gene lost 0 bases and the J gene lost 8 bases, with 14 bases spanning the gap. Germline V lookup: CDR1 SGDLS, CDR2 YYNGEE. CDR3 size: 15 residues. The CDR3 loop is CASSVGGEGLEKLFF. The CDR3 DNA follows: TGTGCCAGCAGCGTAGGTGGAGAGGGTTTGGAAAAACTGTTTTTT.

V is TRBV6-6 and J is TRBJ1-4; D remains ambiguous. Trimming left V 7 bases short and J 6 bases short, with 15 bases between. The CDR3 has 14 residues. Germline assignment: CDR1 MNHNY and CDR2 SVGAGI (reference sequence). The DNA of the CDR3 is TGTGCCAGCACCACAACAGACGGCGATGAAAAACTGTTTTTT. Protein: CASTTTDGDEKLFF.

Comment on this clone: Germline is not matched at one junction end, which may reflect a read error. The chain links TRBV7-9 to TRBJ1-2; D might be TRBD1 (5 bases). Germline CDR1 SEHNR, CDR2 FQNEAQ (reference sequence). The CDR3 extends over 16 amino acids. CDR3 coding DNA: TGTTCCAGCAGCTTAAGAATCGAAGACAGCCGTTTCGGCTACACCTTC. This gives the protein CSSSLRIEDSRFGYTF.

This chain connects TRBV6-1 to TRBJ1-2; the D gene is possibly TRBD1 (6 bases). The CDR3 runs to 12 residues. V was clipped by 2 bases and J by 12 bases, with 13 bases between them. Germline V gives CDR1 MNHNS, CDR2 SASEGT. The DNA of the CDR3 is TGTGCCAGCAGTGAAAACGTGGGGACACACACCTTC. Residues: CASSENVGTHTF.

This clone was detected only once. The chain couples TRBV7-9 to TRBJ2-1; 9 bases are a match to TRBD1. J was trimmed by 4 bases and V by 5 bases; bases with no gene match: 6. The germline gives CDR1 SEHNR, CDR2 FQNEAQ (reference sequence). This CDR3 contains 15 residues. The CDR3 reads CASSQTGGLYNEQFF. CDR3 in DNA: TGTGCCAGCAGCCAAACAGGGGGCCTATACAATGAGCAGTTCTTC.